This entry concerns a single T cell receptor beta chain. A J-beta primer mix and a sample-barcoded 5' primer were used in a second PCR of roughly 6 to 11 cycles. Every cDNA molecule carried a tag from a template-switch adaptor bearing 12 random nucleotides. From the 5' RACE reads, TCRdb called clonotypes with MiXCR, one entry per CDR3 protein. The sample has 600,000 to 850,000 distinct CDR3 sequences, around 25% seen once; the top ten hold 9.4%. This record belongs to a study of blood T cells in healthy people across ages. The CDR3 has 14 residues. Looked up from germline, CDR1 is MGHDK and CDR2 is SYGVNS. The trim removed 4 bases at V and 4 bases at J, leaving 3 bases unmatched. Ranging in age from roughly 6 to 100, the donors were healthy Caucasian individuals from Russia. These sequences were also reported in another study, on T cells of mothers and their children.

This TCR derives from a boy under 18 in good health. The chain carries TRBV25-1 and TRBJ2-5; TRBD2 matches at 10 bases. Sequencing used blood. The DNA of the CDR3 is TGTGCCAGCAGTGTGGGACTAGCGACAGAGACCCAGTACTTC. Translated: CASSVGLATETQYF.